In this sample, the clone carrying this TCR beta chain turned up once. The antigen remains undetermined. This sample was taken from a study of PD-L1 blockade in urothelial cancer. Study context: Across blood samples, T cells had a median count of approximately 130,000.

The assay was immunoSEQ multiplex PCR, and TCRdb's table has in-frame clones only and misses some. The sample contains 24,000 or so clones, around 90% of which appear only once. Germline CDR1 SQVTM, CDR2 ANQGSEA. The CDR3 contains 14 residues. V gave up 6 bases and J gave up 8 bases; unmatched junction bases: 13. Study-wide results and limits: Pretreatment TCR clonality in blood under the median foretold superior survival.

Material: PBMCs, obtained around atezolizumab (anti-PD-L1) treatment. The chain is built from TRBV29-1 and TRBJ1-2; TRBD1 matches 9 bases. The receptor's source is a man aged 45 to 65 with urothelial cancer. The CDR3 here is CSVYSGTGLNGYTF. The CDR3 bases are TGCAGCGTGTACTCCGGGACAGGGTTAAACGGCTACACCTTC.